This T cell receptor beta chain derives from a study of response to subunit inactivated influenza vaccine. Overall study results and limits: It was the authors' suggestion that each seasonal influenza vaccination recruits few new T cells.

The V gene end was trimmed by 3 bases and the J gene end by 6 bases; junction bases not matched to a gene: 4. CDR1 is KGHSH, CDR2 LQKENI, per germline. The CDR3 runs 13 residues. This clonotype has a handful of counts. Its specificity is unknown. TCRdb reprocessed the RT-PCR reads with MiXCR, giving one entry per CDR3 protein. The repertoire holds under 550,000 distinct CDR3 sequences, under 8.5% seen once, with roughly 14% in the top ten. This chain connects TRBV18 to TRBJ1-2, with TRBD1 matching over 7 bases. Sequenced here: PBMCs from blood, sampled roughly 24 months after vaccination. The sequence came from a man aged 45 to 70 who received an inactivated influenza vaccine. The CDR3 DNA sequence: TGTGCCAGCTCACCGCGGGACAGTGATGGCTACACCTTC. Residues: CASSPRDSDGYTF.